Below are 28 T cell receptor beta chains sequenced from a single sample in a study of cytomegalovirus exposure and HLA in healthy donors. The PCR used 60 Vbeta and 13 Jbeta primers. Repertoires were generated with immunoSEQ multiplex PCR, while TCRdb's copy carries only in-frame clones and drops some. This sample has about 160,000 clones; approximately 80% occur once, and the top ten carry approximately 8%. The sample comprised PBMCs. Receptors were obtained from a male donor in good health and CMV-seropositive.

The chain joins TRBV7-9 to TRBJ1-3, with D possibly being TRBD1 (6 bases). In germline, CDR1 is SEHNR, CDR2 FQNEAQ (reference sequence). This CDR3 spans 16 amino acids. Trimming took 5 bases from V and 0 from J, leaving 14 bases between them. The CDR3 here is CASSPSGQSSGNTIYF. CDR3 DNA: TGTGCCAGCAGCCCGTCCGGACAGAGCTCTGGAAACACCATATATTTT.

CDR3 coding DNA: TGTGCCAGCAGCTTAGGCTTCGGCCAGGGGGCCTACGAGCAGTACTTC. Translated, it gives CASSLGFGQGAYEQYF. The chain has TRBV13 and TRBJ2-5, with 7 bases aligning to TRBD1. The J call is uncertain, as TRBJ2-7 better fits the DNA end. The CDR3 is 16 residues long. Germline CDR1 and CDR2: PRHDT and FYEKMQ (reference sequence).

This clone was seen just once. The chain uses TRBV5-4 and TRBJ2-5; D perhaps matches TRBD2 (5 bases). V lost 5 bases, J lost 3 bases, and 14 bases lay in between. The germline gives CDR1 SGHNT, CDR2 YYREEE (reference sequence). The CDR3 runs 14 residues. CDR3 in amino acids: CASSRVEVEETQYF. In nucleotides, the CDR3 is TGTGCCAGCAGTCGGGTGGAGGTAGAAGAGACCCAGTACTTC. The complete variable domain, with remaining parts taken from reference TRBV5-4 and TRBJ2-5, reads ETGVTQSPTHLIKTRGQQVTLRCSSQSGHNTVSWYQQALGQGPQFIFQYYREEENGRGNFPPRFSGLQFPNYSSELNVNALELDDSALYLCASSRVEVEETQYFGPGTRLLVL.

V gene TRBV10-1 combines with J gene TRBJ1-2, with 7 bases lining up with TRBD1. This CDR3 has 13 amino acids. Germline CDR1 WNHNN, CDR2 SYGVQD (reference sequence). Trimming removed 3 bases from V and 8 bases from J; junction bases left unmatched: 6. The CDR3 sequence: CASSEAGGIGYTF. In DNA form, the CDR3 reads TGCGCCAGCAGTGAAGCAGGGGGGATCGGCTACACCTTC.

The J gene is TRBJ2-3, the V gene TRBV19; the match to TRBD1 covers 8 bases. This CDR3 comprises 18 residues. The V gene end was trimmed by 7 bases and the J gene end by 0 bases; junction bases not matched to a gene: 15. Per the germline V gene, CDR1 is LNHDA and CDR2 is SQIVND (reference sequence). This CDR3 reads CASNPGRLGTGSTDTQYF. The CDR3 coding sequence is TGTGCCAGTAATCCTGGCCGTTTGGGGACAGGTAGCACAGATACGCAGTATTTT.

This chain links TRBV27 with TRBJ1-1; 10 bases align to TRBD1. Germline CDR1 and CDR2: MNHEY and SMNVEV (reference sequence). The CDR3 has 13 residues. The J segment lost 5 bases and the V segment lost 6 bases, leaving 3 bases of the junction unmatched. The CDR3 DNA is TGTGCCAGCAGGGGGACAGGGGTAACTGAAGCTTTCTTT. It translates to CASRGTGVTEAFF.

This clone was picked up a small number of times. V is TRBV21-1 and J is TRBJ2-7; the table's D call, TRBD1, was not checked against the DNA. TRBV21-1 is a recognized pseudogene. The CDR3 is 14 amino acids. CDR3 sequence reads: CASSKAGRSYEQYF. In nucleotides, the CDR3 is TGTGCCAGCAGCAAAGCTGGCAGGTCCTACGAGCAGTACTTC.

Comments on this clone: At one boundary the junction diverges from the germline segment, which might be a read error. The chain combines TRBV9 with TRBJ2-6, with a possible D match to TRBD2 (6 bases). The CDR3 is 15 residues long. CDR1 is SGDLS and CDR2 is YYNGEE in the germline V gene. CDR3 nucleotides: TGTGCCAGCAGCGTACGGGACTTTGGGGCCAACGGCCTGACTTTC. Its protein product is CASSVRDFGANGLTF.

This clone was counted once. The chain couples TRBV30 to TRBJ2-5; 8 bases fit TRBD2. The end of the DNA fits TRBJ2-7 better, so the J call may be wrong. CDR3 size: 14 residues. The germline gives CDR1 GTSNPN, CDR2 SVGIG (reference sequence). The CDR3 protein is CASSGLGNQYEQYF. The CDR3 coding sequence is TGTGCCTCCTCGGGACTAGGGAATCAATACGAGCAGTACTTC.

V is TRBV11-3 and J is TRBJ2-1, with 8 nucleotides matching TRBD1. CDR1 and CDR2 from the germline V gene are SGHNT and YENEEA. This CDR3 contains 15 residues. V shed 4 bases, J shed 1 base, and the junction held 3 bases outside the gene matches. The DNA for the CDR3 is TGTGCCAGCAGCTCGGACAGGGTTTCCTACAATGAGCAGTTCTTC. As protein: CASSSDRVSYNEQFF.

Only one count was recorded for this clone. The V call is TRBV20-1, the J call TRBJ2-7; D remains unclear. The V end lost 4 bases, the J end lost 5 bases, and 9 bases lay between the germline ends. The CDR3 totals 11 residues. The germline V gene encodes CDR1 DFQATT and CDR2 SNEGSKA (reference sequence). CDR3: CSATPLHEQYF. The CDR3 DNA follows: TGCAGTGCTACCCCCCTCCACGAGCAGTACTTC.

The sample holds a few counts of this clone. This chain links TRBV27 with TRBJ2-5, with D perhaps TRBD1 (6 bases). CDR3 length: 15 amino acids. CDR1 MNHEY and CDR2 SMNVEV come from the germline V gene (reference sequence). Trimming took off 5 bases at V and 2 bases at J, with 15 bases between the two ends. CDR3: CASSLGQFNQETQYF. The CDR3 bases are TGTGCCAGCAGTCTCGGACAGTTCAATCAAGAGACCCAGTACTTC.

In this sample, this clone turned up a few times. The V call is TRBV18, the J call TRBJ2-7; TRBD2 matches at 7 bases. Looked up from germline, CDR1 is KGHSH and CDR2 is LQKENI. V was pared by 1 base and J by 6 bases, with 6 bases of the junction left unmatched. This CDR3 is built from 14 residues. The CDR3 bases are TGTGCCAGCTCACCACGGGAGGGTCCAAGCGAGCAGTACTTC. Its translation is CASSPREGPSEQYF.

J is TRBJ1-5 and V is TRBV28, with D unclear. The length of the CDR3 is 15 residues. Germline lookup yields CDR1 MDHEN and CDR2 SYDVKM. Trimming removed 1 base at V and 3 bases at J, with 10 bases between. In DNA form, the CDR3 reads TGTGCCAGCAGTTTATTGGCGGCGGACAATCAGCCCCAGCATTTT. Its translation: CASSLLAADNQPQHF.

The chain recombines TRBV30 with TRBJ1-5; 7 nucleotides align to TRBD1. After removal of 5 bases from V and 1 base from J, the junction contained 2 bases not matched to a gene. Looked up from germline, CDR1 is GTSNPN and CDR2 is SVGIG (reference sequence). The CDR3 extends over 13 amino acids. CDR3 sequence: CAWSGQSNQPQHF. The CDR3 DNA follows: TGTGCCTGGTCGGGACAGAGCAATCAGCCCCAGCATTTT.

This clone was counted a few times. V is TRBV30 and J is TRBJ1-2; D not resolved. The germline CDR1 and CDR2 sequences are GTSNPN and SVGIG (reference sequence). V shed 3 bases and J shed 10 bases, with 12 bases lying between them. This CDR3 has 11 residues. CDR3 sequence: CAWRGYRDYTF. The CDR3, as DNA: TGTGCCTGGAGAGGTTACAGAGACTACACCTTC. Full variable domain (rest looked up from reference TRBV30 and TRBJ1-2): SQTIHQWPATLVQPVGSPLSLECTVEGTSNPNLYWYRQAAGRGLQLLFYSVGIGQISSEVPQNLSASRPQDRQFILSSKKLLLSDSGFYLCAWRGYRDYTFGSGTRLTVV.

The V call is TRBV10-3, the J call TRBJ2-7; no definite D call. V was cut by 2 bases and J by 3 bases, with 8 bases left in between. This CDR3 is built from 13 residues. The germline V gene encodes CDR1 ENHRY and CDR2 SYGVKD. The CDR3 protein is CAISERVDYEQYF. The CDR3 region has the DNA TGTGCCATCAGTGAGCGCGTTGACTACGAGCAGTACTTC.

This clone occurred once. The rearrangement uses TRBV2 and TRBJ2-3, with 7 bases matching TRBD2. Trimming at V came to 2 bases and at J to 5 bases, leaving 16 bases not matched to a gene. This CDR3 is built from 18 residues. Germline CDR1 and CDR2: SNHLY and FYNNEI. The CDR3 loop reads CASSESEGSGARLDTQYF. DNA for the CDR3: TGTGCCAGCAGTGAAAGCGAGGGAAGCGGGGCCCGCCTAGATACGCAGTATTTT.

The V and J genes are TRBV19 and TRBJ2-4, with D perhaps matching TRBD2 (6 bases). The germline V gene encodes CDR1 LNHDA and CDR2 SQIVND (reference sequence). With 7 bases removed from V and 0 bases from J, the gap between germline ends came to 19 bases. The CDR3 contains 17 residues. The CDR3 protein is CASTPRAGLLAKNIQYF. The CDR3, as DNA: TGTGCCAGTACCCCCCGGGCAGGACTACTAGCCAAAAACATTCAGTACTTC. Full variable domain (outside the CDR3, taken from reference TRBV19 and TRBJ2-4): DGGITQSPKYLFRKEGQNVTLSCEQNLNHDAMYWYRQDPGQGLRLIYYSQIVNDFQKGDIAEGYSVSREKKESFPLTVTSAQKNPTAFYLCASTPRAGLLAKNIQYFGAGTRLSVL.

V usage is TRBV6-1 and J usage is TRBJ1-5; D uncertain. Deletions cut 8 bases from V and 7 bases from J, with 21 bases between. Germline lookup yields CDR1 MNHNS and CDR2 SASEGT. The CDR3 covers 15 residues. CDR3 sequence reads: CASVPRERRNQPQHF. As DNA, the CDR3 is TGTGCCAGCGTACCCCGGGAGAGGAGAAACCAGCCCCAGCATTTT.

CDR3 sequence: CASRAGTEAFF. As DNA, the CDR3 is TGTGCCAGCAGAGCAGGGACTGAAGCTTTCTTT. The chain has TRBV28 and TRBJ1-1; a possible D gene is TRBD1 (5 bases). This CDR3 region has 11 residues. V gave up 6 bases and J gave up 5 bases, with 7 bases separating them. The germline V gene encodes CDR1 MDHEN and CDR2 SYDVKM.

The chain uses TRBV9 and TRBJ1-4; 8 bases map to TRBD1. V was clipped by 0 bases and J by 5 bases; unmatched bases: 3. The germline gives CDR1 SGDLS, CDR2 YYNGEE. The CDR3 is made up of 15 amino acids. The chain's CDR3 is CASSVEDRVNEKLFF. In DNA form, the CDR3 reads TGTGCCAGCAGCGTAGAGGACAGGGTCAATGAAAAACTGTTTTTT.

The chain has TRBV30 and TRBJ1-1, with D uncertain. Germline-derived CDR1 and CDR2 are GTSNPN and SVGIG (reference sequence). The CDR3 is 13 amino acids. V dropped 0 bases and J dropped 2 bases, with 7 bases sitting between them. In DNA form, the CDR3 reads TGTGCCTGGAGTGTTGGCAGAAACACTGAAGCTTTCTTT. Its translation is CAWSVGRNTEAFF.

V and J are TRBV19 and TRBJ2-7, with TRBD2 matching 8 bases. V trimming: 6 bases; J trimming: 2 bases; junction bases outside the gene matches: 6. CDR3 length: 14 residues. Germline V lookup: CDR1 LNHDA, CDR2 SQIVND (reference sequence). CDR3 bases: TGTGCCAGTAGAGAAAGCGGGAGAACCTACGAGCAGTACTTC. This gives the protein CASRESGRTYEQYF.

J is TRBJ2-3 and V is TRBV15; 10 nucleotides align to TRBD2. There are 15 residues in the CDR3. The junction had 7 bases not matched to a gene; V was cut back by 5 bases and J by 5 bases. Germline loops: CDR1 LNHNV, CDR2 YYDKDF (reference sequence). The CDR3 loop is CATSPRLAGVDTQYF. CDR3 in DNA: TGTGCCACCAGCCCCCGTCTAGCGGGAGTAGATACGCAGTATTTT.

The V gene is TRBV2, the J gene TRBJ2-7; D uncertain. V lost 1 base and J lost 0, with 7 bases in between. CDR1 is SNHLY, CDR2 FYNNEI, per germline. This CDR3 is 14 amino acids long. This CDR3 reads CASSEDTSSYEQYF. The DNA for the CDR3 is TGTGCCAGCAGTGAAGACACCAGCTCCTACGAGCAGTACTTC.

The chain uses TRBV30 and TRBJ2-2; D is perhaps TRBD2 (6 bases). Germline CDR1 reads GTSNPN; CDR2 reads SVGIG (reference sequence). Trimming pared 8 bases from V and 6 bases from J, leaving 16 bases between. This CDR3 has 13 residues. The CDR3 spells CAGGNRLAGELFF. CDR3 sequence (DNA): TGTGCCGGCGGGAACAGGTTGGCCGGGGAGCTGTTTTTT.

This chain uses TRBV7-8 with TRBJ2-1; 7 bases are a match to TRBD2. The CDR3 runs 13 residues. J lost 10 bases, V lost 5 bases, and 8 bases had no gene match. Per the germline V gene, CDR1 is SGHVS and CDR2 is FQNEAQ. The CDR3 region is CASSTGLVQEQFF. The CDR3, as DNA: TGTGCCAGCAGCACAGGACTAGTTCAAGAGCAGTTCTTC.